Below are 29 T cell receptor beta chains sequenced from a single sample in a study of blood T cells in healthy people across ages. Primed by a sample-barcoded 5' primer and a J-beta primer mix, a second PCR proceeded for roughly 6 to 12 cycles. Via MiXCR, TCRdb re-called the 5' RACE reads, giving one row per CDR3 protein. The table lists 1.8 million or so distinct CDR3 sequences, about 39% of them singletons. The sequencing input was blood. These receptors were collected from a human donor in good health.

CDR3: CASSRDLDTRGSPLHF. In nucleotides, the CDR3 is TGCGCCAGCAGCCGGGATTTAGACACCCGTGGATCACCCCTCCACTTT. J is TRBJ1-6 and V is TRBV4-1; D is ambiguous. The CDR3 has 16 amino acids. The V and J ends lost 4 bases and 10 bases respectively, with 20 bases between them. CDR1 is MGHRA, CDR2 YSYEKL, per germline.

This sequence joins TRBV15 and TRBJ2-7, with D hard to call. The CDR3 extends over 12 amino acids. Germline V gene sequence: CDR1 LNHNV, CDR2 YYDKDF (reference sequence). V was clipped by 0 bases and J by 5 bases, with 5 bases between them. CDR3 amino acids: CATSRDLHEQYF. The CDR3 DNA sequence: TGTGCCACCAGCAGAGATCTTCACGAGCAGTACTTC.

The rearrangement joins TRBV7-9 to TRBJ2-1; 8 bases line up with TRBD2. Germline loops: CDR1 SEHNR, CDR2 FQNEAQ (reference sequence). The CDR3 is 15 amino acids. V trimming: 0 bases; J trimming: 4 bases; junction bases outside the gene matches: 2. The CDR3 nucleotides read TGTGCCAGCAGCTTAGCACTAGCGGAGTACAATGAGCAGTTCTTC. Translating it yields CASSLALAEYNEQFF.

The chain employs TRBV29-1 and TRBJ2-7; 7 positions agree with TRBD1. J lost 0 bases, V lost 6 bases, and 17 bases had no gene match. This CDR3 contains 17 residues. Germline assignment: CDR1 SQVTM and CDR2 ANQGSEA. The CDR3 nucleotides are TGCAGCGTGTACACCTATAAATCCCGGGACAGCTCCTACGAGCAGTACTTC. Encoded protein: CSVYTYKSRDSSYEQYF.

This chain joins TRBV20-1 and TRBJ2-3; perhaps TRBD2 as D (6 bases). V was shortened by 3 bases and J by 0 bases, with 19 bases between the two germline ends. The CDR3 extends over 17 amino acids. CDR1 and CDR2 from the germline V gene are DFQATT and SNEGSKA (reference sequence). CDR3 nucleotide sequence: TGCAGTGCTAGGTCCCCTCGTGGGCGGGGAAGCACAGATACGCAGTATTTT. This translates into CSARSPRGRGSTDTQYF.

J is TRBJ2-4 and V is TRBV20-1; D gene uncertain. The J call may be in error: the DNA end matches TRBJ2-5 better. Per germline, CDR1 DFQATT and CDR2 SNEGSKA (reference sequence). The CDR3 loop spans 13 amino acids. The CDR3 DNA sequence: TGCAGTGCTAATCCGATAGTCGGGGAGACCCAGTACTTC. This gives the protein CSANPIVGETQYF.

As for this clonotype: A junction end diverges from the germline sequence, so it may reflect a read error. The CDR3 spells CASSLTEAMYNEQYF. The CDR3 DNA is TGTGCTAGCAGCTTAACGGAAGCAATGTACAATGAGCAGTACTTC. The chain joins TRBV7-7 to TRBJ2-1; no definite D call. With the DNA end fitting TRBJ2-7 better, the J assignment may be wrong. This CDR3 spans 15 amino acids. In germline, CDR1 is SSHAT, CDR2 FNYEAQ (reference sequence).

This chain links TRBV28 with TRBJ2-5, with 13 bases fitting TRBD2. In germline, CDR1 is MDHEN, CDR2 SYDVKM. The CDR3 spans 17 residues. The trim removed 3 bases at V and 5 bases at J, leaving 9 bases unmatched. The CDR3 sequence: CASSFTSGGAFGETQYF. In DNA form, the CDR3 reads TGTGCCAGCAGTTTTACTAGCGGGGGGGCTTTTGGGGAGACCCAGTACTTC.

The chain combines TRBV9 with TRBJ2-3; maybe TRBD2 (6 bases). In germline, CDR1 is SGDLS, CDR2 YYNGEE. CDR3 size: 13 residues. Trimming removed 0 bases from V and 8 bases from J, with 10 bases in between. The CDR3 is CASSVGLRGTQYF. The CDR3 DNA sequence: TGTGCCAGCAGCGTAGGGTTGCGGGGTACGCAGTATTTT.

The chain is built from TRBV4-3 and TRBJ2-3; D gene ambiguous. Per germline, CDR1 LGHNA and CDR2 YSLEER. V lost 0 bases and J 1 base, leaving 5 bases between the germline ends. The CDR3 consists of 14 residues. The CDR3 reads CASSQEVRTDTQYF. The CDR3 nucleotides are TGCGCCAGCAGCCAAGAGGTGCGCACAGATACGCAGTATTTT.

The chain joins TRBV4-2 to TRBJ1-2; 7 bases match TRBD1. Germline V gene data show CDR1 as LGHNA and CDR2 as YNFKEQ. The CDR3 consists of 16 residues. V lost 0 bases and J lost 6; bases outside the gene matches: 10. The DNA of the CDR3 is TGTGCCAGCAGCCAAGATATTTCAGGGCAGGGGGATGGCTACACCTTC. Translation: CASSQDISGQGDGYTF.

This clonotype was counted many times. The chain links TRBV29-1 to TRBJ2-1; TRBD1 matches 10 bases. The germline V gene has CDR1 SQVTM and CDR2 ANQGSEA. J lost 10 bases, V lost 3 bases, and 6 bases had no gene match. The CDR3 covers 13 residues. The CDR3 sequence: CSVDRQGAGEQFF. The CDR3 DNA reads TGCAGCGTTGATAGACAGGGGGCTGGGGAGCAGTTCTTC.

The rearrangement uses TRBV7-2 and TRBJ2-7; TRBD2 agrees at 15 bases. The J call is doubtful: the DNA matches TRBJ2-5 better. The germline V gene encodes CDR1 SGHTA and CDR2 FQGNSA. The CDR3 totals 19 residues. The CDR3 sequence is CASSLDWGLAGGEQETQYF. The DNA of the CDR3 is TGTGCCAGCAGCTTAGATTGGGGACTAGCGGGGGGAGAGCAAGAGACCCAGTACTTC.

V and J are TRBV3-1 and TRBJ2-4, with TRBD1 identical over 9 bases. Germline assignment: CDR1 LGHDT and CDR2 YNNKEL (reference sequence). The CDR3 is made up of 13 amino acids. J lost 13 bases, V lost 1 base, and 5 bases had no gene match. CDR3 in DNA: TGTGCCAGCAGCCAAGGTACAGGGGGCGCGCAGTACTTC. Protein: CASSQGTGGAQYF.

CDR3 protein: CASSYGARTLGRYNSPLHF. The DNA for the CDR3 is TGTGCCAGCAGTTATGGGGCCAGGACTTTAGGCCGTTATAATTCACCCCTCCACTTT. V and J are TRBV6-5 and TRBJ1-6, with D possibly matching TRBD1 (5 bases). The V and J ends lost 3 bases and 4 bases respectively, with 22 bases between them. The CDR3 is 19 amino acids. Germline CDR1 MNHEY, CDR2 SVGAGI.

The chain joins TRBV20-1 to TRBJ2-3; 14 positions agree with TRBD2. The CDR3 covers 16 residues. The V and J ends lost 4 bases and 2 bases, in that order; junction bases with no gene match: 5. Germline CDR1 is DFQATT and CDR2 is SNEGSKA (reference sequence). Here the CDR3 DNA reads TGCAGTGCTATCGGACTAGCGGGGGGTCCCACAGATACGCAGTATTTT. Amino acids: CSAIGLAGGPTDTQYF.

This clonotype has just a few counts. This chain connects TRBV3-1 to TRBJ1-2; D is undetermined. V lost 0 bases, J lost 2 bases, and 13 bases lay in between. Germline V lookup: CDR1 LGHDT, CDR2 YNNKEL (reference sequence). The CDR3 sequence is 16 residues long. For the CDR3, the DNA is TGTGCCAGCAGCCAAGATAGGTCCAGGAAAAACTATGGCTACACCTTC. It encodes CASSQDRSRKNYGYTF.

The V call is TRBV28, the J call TRBJ2-2, with 8 bases lining up with TRBD1. Trimming took 1 base from V and 7 from J; bases not matched to a gene: 2. Germline V gene data show CDR1 as MDHEN and CDR2 as SYDVKM. This CDR3 contains 14 residues. The CDR3 region has the DNA TGTGCCAGCAGTTTATTTGACAGGGGCGGGGAGCTGTTTTTT. Its translation: CASSLFDRGGELFF.

This clonotype was detected a few times. The chain has TRBV20-1 and TRBJ2-1; TRBD2 aligns across 10 bases. Trimming took 3 bases from V and 4 from J; bases not matched to a gene: 6. The CDR3 length is 15 residues. Germline CDR1 reads DFQATT; CDR2 reads SNEGSKA (reference sequence). The CDR3, as DNA: TGCAGTGCTAGCAAGACTAGCGGGTCATACAATGAGCAGTTCTTC. This sequence encodes CSASKTSGSYNEQFF.

This clonotype was counted a few times. The chain is built from TRBV9 and TRBJ1-1; D is undetermined. Trimming pared 0 bases from V and 8 bases from J, leaving 11 bases between. Germline V gene lookup returns CDR1 SGDLS and CDR2 YYNGEE. CDR3 length: 13 residues. CDR3 sequence reads: CASSVGIPGEAFF. CDR3 sequence (DNA): TGTGCCAGCAGCGTAGGGATCCCCGGAGAAGCTTTCTTT.

The chain employs TRBV12-3 or TRBV12-4 and TRBJ2-6; no clear D gene. CDR3 length: 16 amino acids. V gave up 6 bases and J gave up 1 base, with 13 bases separating them. The CDR3, as DNA: TGTGCCAGCAGCTTGAAATTGGGGTCTGGGGCCAACGTCCTGACTTTC. Translating gives CASSLKLGSGANVLTF.

The chain carries TRBV7-9 and TRBJ2-5; perhaps TRBD1 as D (5 bases). The CDR3 totals 13 residues. Germline values: CDR1 SEHNR, CDR2 FQNEAQ (reference sequence). Trimming pared 5 bases from V and 4 bases from J, leaving 11 bases between. CDR3: CASSKDTGETQYF. The CDR3 coding sequence is TGTGCCAGCAGCAAGGACACGGGAGAGACCCAGTACTTC.

The rearrangement links TRBV29-1 to TRBJ1-5; unclear D gene. V lost 7 bases and J 5 bases, leaving 12 bases between the germline ends. This CDR3 has 12 residues. The germline gives CDR1 SQVTM, CDR2 ANQGSEA. For the CDR3, the DNA is TGCAGCGCGTCAGATCAACATCAGCCCCAGCATTTT. Amino acids: CSASDQHQPQHF.

The genes are TRBV4-1 and TRBJ2-4; 8 bases align to TRBD2. Matching the DNA end better, TRBJ2-5 makes the J call doubtful. CDR1 is MGHRA, CDR2 YSYEKL, per germline. The CDR3 loop spans 15 amino acids. The CDR3 spells CASSPQGTRQETQYF. Written as DNA, the CDR3 is TGCGCCAGCAGCCCCCAAGGGACTAGACAAGAGACCCAGTACTTC.

The rearrangement joins TRBV4-3 to TRBJ2-3; 7 bases align to TRBD2. The CDR3 is 20 residues long. The junction had 20 bases not matched to a gene; V was cut back by 3 bases and J by 2 bases. Germline CDR1 LGHNA, CDR2 YSLEER. CDR3 sequence reads: CASSHAIWEIGLENTDTQYF. In DNA form, the CDR3 reads TGCGCCAGCAGCCACGCCATCTGGGAAATAGGACTAGAAAACACAGATACGCAGTATTTT.

This chain links TRBV6-2 or TRBV6-3 with TRBJ2-3; TRBD1 aligns across 7 bases. The CDR3 is 15 amino acids. V lost 2 bases and J lost 1; bases outside the gene matches: 3. The germline V gene has CDR1 MNHEY and CDR2 SVGEGT. The CDR3 region has the DNA TGTGCCAGCAGTTACATCGGACAGGGCACAGATACGCAGTATTTT. This sequence encodes CASSYIGQGTDTQYF.

The chain recombines TRBV20-1 with TRBJ2-1, with 11 bases matching TRBD1. The V gene end was trimmed by 5 bases and the J gene end by 2 bases; junction bases not matched to a gene: 5. The CDR3 is 15 amino acids. Germline V gene lookup returns CDR1 DFQATT and CDR2 SNEGSKA (reference sequence). This chain's CDR3 is CSAPPGQGAYNEQFF. Written as DNA, the CDR3 is TGCAGTGCTCCTCCGGGACAGGGGGCCTACAATGAGCAGTTCTTC.

For this clonotype: At one boundary the junction diverges from the germline segment, which might be a read error. J is TRBJ2-3 and V is TRBV28, with D perhaps matching TRBD1 (6 bases). The CDR3 spans 16 residues. The germline V gene encodes CDR1 MDHEN and CDR2 SYDVKM. DNA of the CDR3: TGCGCCAGCAGTTTGCCTTTGACAGGCGTTCAGGATACGCAGTATTTT. Encoded protein: CASSLPLTGVQDTQYF.

The chain couples TRBV11-1 to TRBJ1-2; D is perhaps TRBD1 (5 bases). The germline CDR1 and CDR2 sequences are SGHAT and FQDESV (reference sequence). There are 15 residues in the CDR3. Trimming removed 4 bases from V and 4 bases from J, with 16 bases in between. The CDR3 bases are TGTGCCAGCAGCTCAGCCCGGGGCAGCGGCTATGGCTACACCTTC. It specifies CASSSARGSGYGYTF.